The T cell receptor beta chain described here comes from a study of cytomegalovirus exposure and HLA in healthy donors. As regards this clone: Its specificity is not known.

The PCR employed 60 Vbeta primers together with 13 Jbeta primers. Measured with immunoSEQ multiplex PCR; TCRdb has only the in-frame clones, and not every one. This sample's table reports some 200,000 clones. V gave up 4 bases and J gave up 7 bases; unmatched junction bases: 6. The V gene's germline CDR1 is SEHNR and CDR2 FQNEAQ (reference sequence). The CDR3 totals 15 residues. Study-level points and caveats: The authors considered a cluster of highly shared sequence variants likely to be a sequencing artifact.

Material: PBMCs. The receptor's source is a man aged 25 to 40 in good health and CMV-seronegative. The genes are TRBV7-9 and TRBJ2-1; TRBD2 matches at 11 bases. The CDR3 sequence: CASSSFSGGANEQFF. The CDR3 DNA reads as TGTGCCAGCAGCTCCTTTAGCGGGGGGGCTAATGAGCAGTTCTTC.